Presented here are 27 T cell receptor beta chains from one specimen sequenced in a study of blood T cell repertoires in COVID-19. Method: immunoSEQ multiplex PCR; TCRdb's copy keeps in-frame clones and lacks some. The table lists about 150,000 clones, roughly 84% of them singletons, with 44% in the top ten. Material: peripheral blood. These receptors came from a human donor in a cohort sampled during active COVID-19.

This clone was seen only a few times. The chain carries TRBV12-3 or TRBV12-4 and TRBJ2-7; TRBD1 might be the D (6 bases). The CDR3 contains 12 residues. V was clipped by 2 bases and J by 6 bases, with 8 bases between them. Here the CDR3 reads CASSLTGFEQYV. The DNA of the CDR3 is TGTGCCAGCAGTTTAACAGGGTTCGAGCAGTACGTC.

The rearrangement uses TRBV9 and TRBJ1-2; no definite D call. Trimming took off 4 bases at V and 3 bases at J, with 7 bases between the two ends. This CDR3 has 12 amino acids. The germline V gene encodes CDR1 SGDLS and CDR2 YYNGEE. The CDR3 here is CASSREDYGYTF. In nucleotides, the CDR3 is TGTGCCAGCAGCAGGGAGGACTATGGCTACACCTTC.

This chain uses TRBV7-2 with TRBJ2-1; TRBD2 matches at 10 bases. Per germline, CDR1 SGHTA and CDR2 FQGNSA. The V segment lost 0 bases and the J segment 7 bases; nucleotides outside the gene matches: 9. The CDR3 contains 17 residues. The CDR3 loop reads CASSLAFTSGVWNEQFF. In DNA, the CDR3 is TGTGCCAGCAGCTTAGCGTTCACTAGCGGGGTGTGGAATGAGCAGTTCTTC. Supplemented by reference TRBV7-2 and TRBJ2-1, the full variable domain reads GAGVSQSPSNKVTEKGKDVELRCDPISGHTALYWYRQSLGQGLEFLIYFQGNSAPDKSGLPSDRFSAERTGGSVSTLTIQRTQQEDSAVYLCASSLAFTSGVWNEQFFGPGTRLTVL.

The chain links TRBV10-3 to TRBJ1-1; 9 bases are shared with TRBD1. The V segment lost 8 bases and the J segment 11 bases; nucleotides outside the gene matches: 6. The germline gives CDR1 ENHRY, CDR2 SYGVKD. The CDR3 has 11 amino acids. The CDR3 loop reads CAIGGTGRAFF. DNA of the CDR3: TGTGCCATCGGGGGGACAGGGCGTGCTTTCTTT.

This rearrangement joins TRBV24-1 to TRBJ1-2, with 12 bases lining up with TRBD1. The length of the CDR3 is 16 residues. Per the germline V gene, CDR1 is KGHDR and CDR2 is SFDVKD. Germline trimming cut 2 bases from V and 8 bases from J; bases unmatched to any gene: 8. In DNA, the CDR3 is TGTGCCACCAGTGATTCAGGGACAGGGGGCGCCGGGGGCTACACCTTC. Its protein is CATSDSGTGGAGGYTF.

This clone has a single count. V gene TRBV18 combines with J gene TRBJ1-2; D not certain. The CDR3 loop spans 15 amino acids. V was clipped by 3 bases and J by 4 bases, with 15 bases between them. CDR1 and CDR2 from the germline V gene are KGHSH and LQKENI. CDR3 residues: CASSPTSGEIYGYTF. The CDR3 bases are TGTGCCAGCTCACCCACTAGCGGAGAGATCTATGGCTACACCTTC.

This clone was picked up one time. The gene calls are TRBV19 and TRBJ1-1; D remains unclear. The CDR3 loop spans 12 amino acids. Trimming took off 5 bases at V and 6 bases at J, with 10 bases between the two ends. CDR1 is LNHDA, CDR2 SQIVND, per germline (reference sequence). CDR3 DNA sequence: TGTGCCAGTAGTTCAGGTACTTCTGAAGCTTTCTTT. It specifies CASSSGTSEAFF.

The V gene is TRBV9, the J gene TRBJ2-6; D gene uncertain. The length of the CDR3 is 16 residues. Germline V gene lookup returns CDR1 SGDLS and CDR2 YYNGEE. V lost 3 bases, J lost 1 base, and 11 bases lay in between. The CDR3 DNA follows: TGTGCCAGCAGCGGGCCCAAGGAGTCTGGGGCCAACGTCCTGACTTTC. Translating gives CASSGPKESGANVLTF.

This chain links TRBV11-3 with TRBJ1-4, with D maybe TRBD1 (6 bases). The CDR3 loop spans 16 amino acids. Germline lookup yields CDR1 SGHNT and CDR2 YENEEA. V shed 5 bases and J shed 5 bases, with 18 bases lying between them. The chain's CDR3 is CASSPRGAGGNEKLFF. Here the CDR3 DNA reads TGTGCCAGCAGCCCCCGGGGGGCAGGCGGAAATGAAAAACTGTTTTTT.

The chain recombines TRBV5-1 with TRBJ1-1; perhaps TRBD1 as D (5 bases). The length of the CDR3 is 15 residues. Germline V gene sequence: CDR1 SGHRS, CDR2 YFSETQ. V shed 4 bases and J shed 4 bases, with 17 bases lying between them. CDR3 protein: CASSPSTVPSTEAFF. Here the CDR3 DNA reads TGCGCCAGCAGCCCGTCGACAGTTCCTTCCACTGAAGCTTTCTTT.

The sample holds one count of this clone. The rearrangement uses TRBV11-3 and TRBJ1-1, with D maybe TRBD1 (5 bases). The CDR3 has 14 amino acids. The germline V and J ends were trimmed by 5 bases and 4 bases, with 14 bases remaining between them. Germline CDR1 and CDR2: SGHNT and YENEEA. The chain's CDR3 is CASSVGRGGTEAFF. DNA for the CDR3: TGTGCCAGCAGCGTGGGACGGGGGGGCACTGAAGCTTTCTTT.

This clone was seen only once. This chain connects TRBV5-6 to TRBJ2-1, with 11 bases matching TRBD2. With V trimmed by 1 base and J by 6 bases, 3 bases remained unmatched. Germline V gene data show CDR1 as SGHDT and CDR2 as YYEEEE. This CDR3 region has 15 residues. CDR3 sequence (DNA): TGTGCCAGCAGCTTGTTAGCGGGGGGGAGCAATGAGCAGTTCTTC. Its translation is CASSLLAGGSNEQFF.

This clone is a singleton in its sample. The V and J genes are TRBV3-1 (or the pseudogene TRBV3-2) and TRBJ2-2, with D perhaps TRBD1 (6 bases). This CDR3 is 14 amino acids long. V lost 0 bases to trimming and J lost 7 bases, with 9 bases between them. Germline loops: CDR1 LGHDT, CDR2 YNNKEL (reference sequence). The CDR3 region is CASSQDGGVGELFF. In DNA form, the CDR3 reads TGTGCCAGCAGCCAAGATGGGGGCGTCGGGGAGCTGTTTTTT.

The chain has TRBV10-3 and TRBJ2-2, with D possibly being TRBD1 (6 bases). Germline V gene lookup returns CDR1 ENHRY and CDR2 SYGVKD. The CDR3 extends over 14 amino acids. V dropped 1 base and J dropped 4 bases, with 7 bases sitting between them. The chain's CDR3 is CAISELGGTGELFF. The DNA of the CDR3 is TGTGCCATCAGTGAGTTAGGGGGCACCGGGGAGCTGTTTTTT.

DNA for the CDR3: TGTGCCAGCAGCTTGGGGACAGGGAAAGGCGGCTACACCTTC. It yields the protein CASSLGTGKGGYTF. This chain links TRBV5-6 with TRBJ1-2, with 8 bases that match TRBD1. Germline CDR1 and CDR2: SGHDT and YYEEEE. The CDR3 is 14 amino acids. The V gene end was trimmed by 0 bases and the J gene end by 8 bases; junction bases not matched to a gene: 6.

The CDR3 nucleotides are TGTGCCAGCAGGCGGGGCCGGACAGGGGAAAACACCATATATTTT. As protein: CASRRGRTGENTIYF. The chain employs TRBV2 and TRBJ1-3; 9 bases align to TRBD1. V lost 6 bases, J lost 6 bases, and 9 bases stayed unmatched. The germline V gene has CDR1 SNHLY and CDR2 FYNNEI. The CDR3 is made up of 15 amino acids.

The chain carries TRBV5-1 and TRBJ1-5; 7 bases match TRBD1. Germline CDR1 is SGHRS and CDR2 is YFSETQ. The trim removed 2 bases at V and 6 bases at J, leaving 8 bases unmatched. The CDR3 runs 15 residues. The CDR3 is CASSFIPGGGQPQHF. CDR3 coding DNA: TGCGCCAGCAGCTTTATTCCAGGGGGAGGTCAGCCCCAGCATTTT.

This chain connects TRBV6-1 to TRBJ2-4; D remains unclear. The V and J ends lost 1 base and 2 bases respectively, with 3 bases between them. Germline V lookup: CDR1 MNHNS, CDR2 SASEGT. CDR3 size: 13 residues. The chain's CDR3 is CASSEVSKNIQYF. The CDR3 DNA reads TGTGCCAGCAGTGAAGTATCCAAAAACATTCAGTACTTC.

The rearrangement links TRBV7-2 to TRBJ1-1; D may be TRBD1 (6 bases). Germline CDR1 SGHTA, CDR2 FQGNSA. Trimming left V 4 bases short and J 1 base short, with 13 bases between. The CDR3 is made up of 15 amino acids. In DNA form, the CDR3 reads TGTGCCAGCAGCTCGGCCGGGACACAGAACACTGAAGCTTTCTTT. Its protein is CASSSAGTQNTEAFF. Variable domain in full (rest from reference TRBV7-2 and TRBJ1-1): GAGVSQSPSNKVTEKGKDVELRCDPISGHTALYWYRQSLGQGLEFLIYFQGNSAPDKSGLPSDRFSAERTGGSVSTLTIQRTQQEDSAVYLCASSSAGTQNTEAFFGQGTRLTVV.

The chain recombines TRBV5-1 with TRBJ1-6, with D possibly TRBD1 on 5 matching bases. Germline CDR1 reads SGHRS; CDR2 reads YFSETQ. The CDR3 covers 14 residues. V was trimmed by 0 bases and J by 8 bases, leaving 9 bases between them. The CDR3 DNA sequence: TGCGCCAGCAGCTTGGCCACCAGGGATTCACCCCTCCACTTT. It yields the protein CASSLATRDSPLHF.

The rearrangement uses TRBV6-5 and TRBJ1-6; D is possibly TRBD1 (5 bases). This CDR3 has 13 residues. Germline V gene data show CDR1 as MNHEY and CDR2 as SVGAGI. V was cut by 4 bases and J by 10 bases, with 11 bases left in between. CDR3 loop: CASSSLGGSPLHF. The CDR3 DNA is TGTGCCAGCAGTTCACTGGGGGGATCACCCCTCCACTTT.

The V call is TRBV27, the J call TRBJ1-2, with 8 positions matching TRBD1. Per the germline V gene, CDR1 is MNHEY and CDR2 is SMNVEV (reference sequence). The CDR3 is 17 amino acids. With V trimmed by 3 bases and J by 6 bases, 15 bases remained unmatched. The CDR3 DNA sequence: TGTGCCAGCAGTTTTGGGGCCCCTAACAGGGGGACTAATGGCTACACCTTC. Protein product: CASSFGAPNRGTNGYTF.

The rearrangement joins TRBV19 to TRBJ1-1; the D gene is possibly TRBD1 (5 bases). Germline CDR1 LNHDA, CDR2 SQIVND (reference sequence). The CDR3 spans 13 residues. Trimming removed 8 bases from V and 1 base from J, with 11 bases in between. CDR3 coding DNA: TGTGCCAGTGCATTCCAGGGGAACACTGAAGCTTTCTTT. Its translation is CASAFQGNTEAFF.

This chain links TRBV2 with TRBJ2-2, with D perhaps TRBD1 (6 bases). In germline, CDR1 is SNHLY, CDR2 FYNNEI. V lost 7 bases to trimming and J lost 0 bases, with 12 bases between them. CDR3 length: 15 residues. Here the CDR3 reads CASNQGSTNTGELFF. DNA of the CDR3: TGTGCCAGCAACCAGGGGTCGACGAACACCGGGGAGCTGTTTTTT.

This clone has just a few counts. V is TRBV6-2 or TRBV6-3 and J is TRBJ1-6, with a weak D call TRBD1 (6 bases). Germline loops: CDR1 MNHEY, CDR2 SVGEGT. V was shortened by 3 bases and J by 10 bases, with 16 bases between the two germline ends. CDR3 length equals 15 residues. DNA of the CDR3: TGTGCCAGCAGTTATGGACAGCCACCCTTCTCACCCCTCCACTTT. Its protein product is CASSYGQPPFSPLHF.

CDR3 loop: CASSLFSGGGLKEQFF. Here the CDR3 DNA reads TGTGCCAGCAGTTTGTTCAGCGGGGGCGGGCTAAAGGAGCAGTTCTTC. V gene TRBV27 combines with J gene TRBJ2-1, with 8 bases lining up with TRBD2. Germline assignment: CDR1 MNHEY and CDR2 SMNVEV (reference sequence). The CDR3 loop spans 16 amino acids. With 3 bases clipped from V and 10 bases from J, the junction kept 14 bases outside the gene matches.

V usage is TRBV9 and J usage is TRBJ1-2; 7 bases line up with TRBD1. Trimming took 2 bases from V and 8 from J; bases not matched to a gene: 6. Germline values: CDR1 SGDLS, CDR2 YYNGEE. The CDR3 spans 13 residues. CDR3 amino acids: CASSVTGLGGYTF. The CDR3 nucleotides read TGTGCCAGCAGCGTGACAGGGCTTGGGGGCTACACCTTC.